The 24 T cell receptor beta chains in this list originate from one sample, sequenced in a study of blood T cell repertoires in COVID-19. The method was immunoSEQ multiplex PCR; TCRdb's version includes in-frame clones alone and lacks a portion of them. The sample carries some 100,000 clones, less than 85% recorded once. Sequencing was carried out using peripheral blood. These TCRs come from a human donor in a cohort sampled during active or convalescent COVID-19.

The J gene is TRBJ2-1, the V gene TRBV27, with 7 bases identical to TRBD2. The CDR3 extends over 13 amino acids. The V segment lost 3 bases and the J segment 8 bases; nucleotides outside the gene matches: 4. CDR1 and CDR2 (germline): MNHEY, SMNVEV (reference sequence). CDR3 coding DNA: TGTGCCAGCAGTTTTAGACTAGCCTATGAGCAGTTCTTC. This sequence encodes CASSFRLAYEQFF.

The chain links TRBV11-2 to TRBJ1-2; D is perhaps TRBD1 (6 bases). The V end was cut by 0 bases, the J end by 8 bases, with 10 bases between. The germline gives CDR1 SGHAT, CDR2 FQNNGV. The CDR3 has 13 amino acids. The CDR3 loop reads CASSLERGMGYTF. DNA of the CDR3: TGTGCCAGCAGCTTAGAAAGGGGGATGGGCTACACCTTC.

The V gene is TRBV9, the J gene TRBJ1-5; TRBD1 is a possible D gene (6 bases). Germline-derived CDR1 and CDR2 are SGDLS and YYNGEE. Trimming stripped 0 bases from V and 7 bases from J, with 8 bases between. This CDR3 is 13 amino acids long. The CDR3 DNA is TGTGCCAGCAGCGTAGAACAGGGACAGCCCCAGCATTTT. Translated, it gives CASSVEQGQPQHF.

The V call is TRBV18, the J call TRBJ1-5; 10 bases are a match to TRBD1. The V gene end was trimmed by 5 bases and the J gene end by 2 bases; junction bases not matched to a gene: 3. CDR3 length: 15 residues. Germline V gives CDR1 KGHSH, CDR2 LQKENI. The CDR3 protein is CASSAGTGGNQPQHF. DNA of the CDR3: TGTGCCAGCTCAGCCGGGACAGGGGGCAATCAGCCCCAGCATTTT.

DNA of the CDR3: TGTGCCAGCAGCCTGAACAGGGGCACCGGGGAGCTGTTTTTT. Translation gives CASSLNRGTGELFF. The chain recombines TRBV7-3 with TRBJ2-2, with 7 bases identical to TRBD1. V lost 5 bases and J lost 4; bases outside the gene matches: 4. There are 14 residues in the CDR3. CDR1 SGHTA and CDR2 FQGTGA come from the germline V gene.

The chain employs TRBV5-6 and TRBJ2-1; D possibly corresponds to TRBD2 (6 bases). Germline lookup yields CDR1 SGHDT and CDR2 YYEEEE. The CDR3 sequence is 16 residues long. Trimming cost V 4 bases and J 4 bases, with 18 bases left between them. CDR3 amino acids: CASSPQPGLMYNEQFF. CDR3 nucleotides: TGTGCCAGCAGCCCCCAACCGGGACTTATGTACAATGAGCAGTTCTTC.

This clone appeared a single time. The chain recombines TRBV18 with TRBJ1-1; TRBD1 matches at 12 bases. This CDR3 comprises 16 residues. Germline values: CDR1 KGHSH, CDR2 LQKENI. J was trimmed by 4 bases and V by 2 bases; bases with no gene match: 5. The CDR3 protein is CASSPGDRGLSTEAFF. The DNA for the CDR3 is TGTGCCAGCTCACCAGGGGACAGGGGGCTTTCCACTGAAGCTTTCTTT.

J is TRBJ1-6 and V is TRBV5-4; 12 bases match TRBD1. Germline values: CDR1 SGHNT, CDR2 YYREEE (reference sequence). The CDR3 length is 17 residues. Unmatched junction bases numbered 12, after V lost 4 bases and J lost 10 bases. The CDR3 sequence: CASSLNPGQGAGSPLHF. The CDR3 coding sequence is TGTGCCAGCAGCCTTAACCCGGGACAGGGGGCGGGATCACCCCTCCACTTT.

The CDR3, as DNA: TGCGCCAGCAGCCAAGGAAGACTAGCGGGGGGCATTTTGGATACGCAGTATTTT. The encoded protein is CASSQGRLAGGILDTQYF. The chain carries TRBV4-3 and TRBJ2-3, with 13 bases fitting TRBD2. CDR1 is LGHNA and CDR2 is YSLEER in the germline V gene. With V trimmed by 1 base and J by 6 bases, 10 bases remained unmatched. The CDR3 is 18 residues long.

The chain couples TRBV19 to TRBJ2-5, with 7 bases matching TRBD1. With 5 bases clipped from V and 1 base from J, the junction kept 4 bases outside the gene matches. The V gene's germline CDR1 is LNHDA and CDR2 SQIVND (reference sequence). The CDR3 is 14 amino acids. The CDR3 loop is CASSVTGVQETQYF. CDR3 coding DNA: TGTGCCAGTAGTGTCACAGGGGTCCAAGAGACCCAGTACTTC.

This chain joins TRBV27 and TRBJ1-5, with D maybe TRBD1 (5 bases). The CDR3 length is 16 residues. The germline gives CDR1 MNHEY, CDR2 SMNVEV (reference sequence). V gave up 5 bases and J gave up 0 bases, with 14 bases separating them. DNA for the CDR3: TGTGCCAGCAGTGCACAGACAGCATATAGCAATCAGCCCCAGCATTTT. It specifies CASSAQTAYSNQPQHF.

CDR3 sequence (DNA): TGTGCCAGCAGTTTAATTTTCAGGGACACTGAAGCTTTCTTT. The encoded protein is CASSLIFRDTEAFF. The chain is built from TRBV28 and TRBJ1-1; TRBD1 might be the D (5 bases). V lost 2 bases to trimming and J lost 3 bases, with 10 bases between them. CDR3 length: 14 residues. CDR1 and CDR2 from the germline V gene are MDHEN and SYDVKM.

The rearrangement uses TRBV4-2 and TRBJ2-7; 8 nucleotides match TRBD1. Germline lookup yields CDR1 LGHNA and CDR2 YNFKEQ. V lost 4 bases, J lost 5 bases, and 4 bases stayed unmatched. The CDR3 has 13 amino acids. The CDR3 is CASSPDRGHEQYF. CDR3 nucleotides: TGTGCCAGCAGCCCAGACAGGGGCCACGAGCAGTACTTC.

This clone was seen a single time. The chain has TRBV24-1 and TRBJ1-2, with D hard to call. With 4 bases removed from V and 8 bases from J, the gap between germline ends came to 16 bases. Germline V CDR1 and CDR2: KGHDR, SFDVKD. This CDR3 region has 14 residues. This chain's CDR3 is CATSDPGSVGGYTF. For the CDR3, the DNA is TGTGCCACCAGTGACCCTGGGAGCGTAGGGGGCTACACCTTC.

The J gene is TRBJ2-7, the V gene TRBV6-1, with 7 bases lining up with TRBD1. Germline CDR1 is MNHNS and CDR2 is SASEGT. Unmatched junction bases numbered 7, after V lost 1 base and J lost 4 bases. The CDR3 is 15 amino acids. The CDR3 DNA reads as TGTGCCAGCAGTGAAGTTCCCGGGACAGCTTACGAGCAGTACTTC. Translation gives CASSEVPGTAYEQYF.

This chain uses TRBV15 with TRBJ2-4, with 11 positions matching TRBD1. The trim removed 1 base at V and 3 bases at J, leaving 5 bases unmatched. CDR1 LNHNV and CDR2 YYDKDF come from the germline V gene (reference sequence). The CDR3 contains 17 residues. CDR3 nucleotides: TGTGCCACCAGCAGAGGGGGACAGGGGGTAGGCAAAAACATTCAGTACTTC. This sequence encodes CATSRGGQGVGKNIQYF.

The CDR3 coding sequence is TGTGCCTGGAGTTACGGGGATCCGAACACTGAAGCTTTCTTT. The encoded protein is CAWSYGDPNTEAFF. The chain is built from TRBV30 and TRBJ1-1; D is uncertain. CDR1 and CDR2 from the germline V gene are GTSNPN and SVGIG (reference sequence). The CDR3 covers 14 residues. V lost 2 bases to trimming and J lost 1 base, with 11 bases between them.

The chain recombines TRBV3-1 (or the pseudogene TRBV3-2) with TRBJ2-7; 13 nucleotides line up with TRBD2. The V gene end was trimmed by 2 bases and the J gene end by 5 bases; junction bases not matched to a gene: 3. The CDR3 spans 15 residues. Germline values: CDR1 LGHDT, CDR2 YNNKEL (reference sequence). CDR3 region: CASSQTGLAGHEQYF. Written as DNA, the CDR3 is TGTGCCAGCAGCCAAACGGGACTAGCGGGACACGAGCAGTACTTC.

This chain connects TRBV6-6 to TRBJ2-5, with 11 bases that match TRBD2. V dropped 5 bases and J dropped 0; count of bases not matched to a gene: 8. The germline CDR1 and CDR2 sequences are MNHNY and SVGAGI (reference sequence). This CDR3 contains 17 residues. CDR3 sequence: CASSQIRTSGYQETQYF. The CDR3 nucleotides are TGTGCCAGCAGTCAAATTCGGACTAGCGGGTACCAAGAGACCCAGTACTTC.

This chain uses TRBV28 with TRBJ1-2; 9 positions match TRBD1. V shed 3 bases, J shed 4 bases, and the junction held 6 bases outside the gene matches. Germline-derived CDR1 and CDR2 are MDHEN and SYDVKM. The CDR3 sequence is 15 residues long. CDR3 sequence: CASSFTGGAGYGYTF. The CDR3 coding sequence is TGTGCCAGCAGTTTTACAGGGGGCGCGGGCTATGGCTACACCTTC.

This chain connects TRBV6-5 to TRBJ1-1; TRBD1 matches at 8 bases. Germline values: CDR1 MNHEY, CDR2 SVGAGI. V trimming: 6 bases; J trimming: 4 bases; junction bases outside the gene matches: 4. This CDR3 is 13 amino acids long. CDR3 protein: CASRHQGATEAFF. In DNA, the CDR3 is TGTGCCAGCAGGCATCAGGGGGCCACTGAAGCTTTCTTT.

The CDR3 region has the DNA TGTGCCAGCAGCCAAGTAGTGGAGACCCAGTACTTC. Translation gives CASSQVVETQYF. This sequence joins TRBV3-1 (or the pseudogene TRBV3-2) and TRBJ2-5, with no clear D. CDR1 is LGHDT and CDR2 is YNNKEL in the germline V gene (reference sequence). The CDR3 runs to 12 residues. Trimming took 1 base from V and 5 from J, leaving 5 bases between them.

V gene TRBV10-3 combines with J gene TRBJ1-3; maybe TRBD1 (6 bases). CDR1 is ENHRY, CDR2 SYGVKD, per germline. The CDR3 spans 18 residues. The V gene lost 0 bases and the J gene lost 0 bases, with 15 bases spanning the gap. CDR3 region: CAISESTGFFLSGNTIYF. The CDR3 region has the DNA TGTGCCATCAGTGAGTCTACAGGGTTCTTTCTCTCTGGAAACACCATATATTTT.

The chain recombines TRBV9 with TRBJ1-4, with 8 bases lining up with TRBD1. CDR3 length: 14 residues. The germline V gene has CDR1 SGDLS and CDR2 YYNGEE. V lost 4 bases and J lost 3; bases outside the gene matches: 2. CDR3 sequence: CASSQGASNEKLFF. As DNA, the CDR3 is TGTGCCAGCAGCCAGGGGGCATCTAATGAAAAACTGTTTTTT.